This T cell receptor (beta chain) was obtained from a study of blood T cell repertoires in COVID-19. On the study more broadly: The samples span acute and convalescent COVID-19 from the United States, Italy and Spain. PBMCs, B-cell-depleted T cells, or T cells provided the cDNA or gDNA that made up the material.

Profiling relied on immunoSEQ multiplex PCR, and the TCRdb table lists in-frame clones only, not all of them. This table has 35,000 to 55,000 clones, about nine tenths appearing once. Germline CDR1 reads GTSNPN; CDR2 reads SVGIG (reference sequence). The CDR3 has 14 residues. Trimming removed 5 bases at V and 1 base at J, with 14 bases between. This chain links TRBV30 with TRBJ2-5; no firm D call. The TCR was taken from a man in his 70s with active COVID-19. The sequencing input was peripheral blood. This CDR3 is CAWGPLWPQETQYF. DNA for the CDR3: TGTGCCTGGGGCCCCTTATGGCCCCAAGAGACCCAGTACTTC.